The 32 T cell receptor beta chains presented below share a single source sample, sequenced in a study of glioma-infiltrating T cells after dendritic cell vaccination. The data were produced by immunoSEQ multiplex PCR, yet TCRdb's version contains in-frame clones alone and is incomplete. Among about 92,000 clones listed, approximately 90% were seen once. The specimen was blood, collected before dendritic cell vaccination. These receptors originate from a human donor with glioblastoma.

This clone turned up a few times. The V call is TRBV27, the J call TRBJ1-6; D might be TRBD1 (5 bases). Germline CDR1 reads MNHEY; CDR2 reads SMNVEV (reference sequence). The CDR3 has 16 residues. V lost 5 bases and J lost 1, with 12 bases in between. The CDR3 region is CASSPRRVSYNSPLHF. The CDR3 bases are TGTGCCAGCAGTCCCCGCAGGGTATCCTATAATTCACCCCTCCACTTT.

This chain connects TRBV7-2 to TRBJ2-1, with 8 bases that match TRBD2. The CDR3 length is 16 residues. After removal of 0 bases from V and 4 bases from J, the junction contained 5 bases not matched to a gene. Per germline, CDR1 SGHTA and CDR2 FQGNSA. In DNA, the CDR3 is TGTGCCAGCAGCTTAGCTGGACGGGGGGGTTACAATGAGCAGTTCTTC. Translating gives CASSLAGRGGYNEQFF. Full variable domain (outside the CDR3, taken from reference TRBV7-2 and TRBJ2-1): GAGVSQSPSNKVTEKGKDVELRCDPISGHTALYWYRQSLGQGLEFLIYFQGNSAPDKSGLPSDRFSAERTGGSVSTLTIQRTQQEDSAVYLCASSLAGRGGYNEQFFGPGTRLTVL.

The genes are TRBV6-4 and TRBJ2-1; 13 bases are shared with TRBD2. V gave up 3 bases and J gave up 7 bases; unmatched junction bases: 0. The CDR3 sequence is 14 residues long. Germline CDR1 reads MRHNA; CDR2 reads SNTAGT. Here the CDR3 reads CASSEGLAGNEQFF. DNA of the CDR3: TGTGCCAGCAGTGAGGGACTAGCGGGGAATGAGCAGTTCTTC.

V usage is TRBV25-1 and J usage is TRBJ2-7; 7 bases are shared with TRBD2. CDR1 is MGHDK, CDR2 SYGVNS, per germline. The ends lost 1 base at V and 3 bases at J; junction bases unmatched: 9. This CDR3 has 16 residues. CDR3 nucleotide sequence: TGTGCCAGCAGTGAATCCTCCAGCGGGACGGGCTACGAGCAGTACTTC. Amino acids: CASSESSSGTGYEQYF.

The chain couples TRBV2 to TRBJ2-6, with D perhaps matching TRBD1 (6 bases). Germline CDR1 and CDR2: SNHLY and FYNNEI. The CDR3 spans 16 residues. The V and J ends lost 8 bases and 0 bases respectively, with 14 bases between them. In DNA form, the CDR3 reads TGTGCCAGCTTACCAGGGGCCTCCTCTGGGGCCAACGTCCTGACTTTC. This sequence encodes CASLPGASSGANVLTF.

This CDR3 reads CASSRGVAGEYEQYF. CDR3 nucleotide sequence: TGTGCCAGCAGCCGTGGAGTAGCGGGAGAGTACGAGCAGTACTTC. The chain employs TRBV28 and TRBJ2-7; TRBD2 agrees at 9 bases. CDR1 is MDHEN, CDR2 SYDVKM, per germline. The CDR3 is 15 amino acids. J lost 4 bases, V lost 6 bases, and 10 bases had no gene match.

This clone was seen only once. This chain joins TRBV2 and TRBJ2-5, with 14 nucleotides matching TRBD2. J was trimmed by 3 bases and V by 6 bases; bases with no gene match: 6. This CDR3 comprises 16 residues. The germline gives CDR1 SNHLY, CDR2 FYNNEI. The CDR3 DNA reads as TGTGCCAGCAGAGGGACTAGCGGGGGAGGGGAAGAGACCCAGTACTTC. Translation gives CASRGTSGGGEETQYF. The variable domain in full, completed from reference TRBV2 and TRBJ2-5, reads EPEVTQTPSHQVTQMGQEVILRCVPISNHLYFYWYRQILGQKVEFLVSFYNNEISEKSEIFDDQFSVERPDGSNFTLKIRSTKLEDSAMYFCASRGTSGGGEETQYFGPGTRLLVL.

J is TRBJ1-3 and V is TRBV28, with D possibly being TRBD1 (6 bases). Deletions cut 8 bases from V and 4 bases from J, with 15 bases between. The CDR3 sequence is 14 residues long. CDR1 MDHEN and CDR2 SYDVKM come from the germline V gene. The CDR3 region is CASLTGFSGNTIYF. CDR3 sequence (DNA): TGTGCCAGCTTAACAGGGTTCAGCGGAAACACCATATATTTT. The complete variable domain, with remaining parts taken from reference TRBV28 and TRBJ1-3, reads DVKVTQSSRYLVKRTGEKVFLECVQDMDHENMFWYRQDPGLGLRLIYFSYDVKMKEKGDIPEGYSVSREKKERFSLILESASTNQTSMYLCASLTGFSGNTIYFGEGSWLTVV.

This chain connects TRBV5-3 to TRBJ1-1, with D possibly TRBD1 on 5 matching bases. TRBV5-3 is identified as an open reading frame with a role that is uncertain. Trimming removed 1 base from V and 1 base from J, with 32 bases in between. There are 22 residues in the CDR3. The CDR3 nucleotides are TGTGCCAGAAGCTTGCCCAAGACAGACCCAAACCGAAGAATGTTAAAGAACACTGAAGCTTTCTTT. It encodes CARSLPKTDPNRRMLKNTEAFF.

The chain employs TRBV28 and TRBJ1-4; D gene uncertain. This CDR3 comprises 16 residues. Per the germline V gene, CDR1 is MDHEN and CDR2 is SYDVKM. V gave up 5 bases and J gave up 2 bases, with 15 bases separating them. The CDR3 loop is CASSAFPGVTNEKLFF. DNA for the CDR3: TGTGCCAGCAGTGCCTTTCCCGGGGTGACTAATGAAAAACTGTTTTTT. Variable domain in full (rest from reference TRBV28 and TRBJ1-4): DVKVTQSSRYLVKRTGEKVFLECVQDMDHENMFWYRQDPGLGLRLIYFSYDVKMKEKGDIPEGYSVSREKKERFSLILESASTNQTSMYLCASSAFPGVTNEKLFFGSGTQLSVL.

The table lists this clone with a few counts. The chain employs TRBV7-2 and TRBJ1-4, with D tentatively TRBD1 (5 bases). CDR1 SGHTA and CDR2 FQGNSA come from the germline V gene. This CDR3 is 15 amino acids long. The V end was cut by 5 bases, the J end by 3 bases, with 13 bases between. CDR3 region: CASSPRTRSNEKLFF. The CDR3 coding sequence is TGTGCCAGCAGCCCCAGGACAAGATCTAATGAAAAACTGTTTTTT.

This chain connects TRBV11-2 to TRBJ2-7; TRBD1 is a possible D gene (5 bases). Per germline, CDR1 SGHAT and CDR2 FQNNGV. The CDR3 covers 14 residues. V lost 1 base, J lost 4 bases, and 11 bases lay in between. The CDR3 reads CASSLGRAAYEQYF. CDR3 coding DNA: TGTGCCAGCAGCTTAGGCAGGGCGGCGTACGAGCAGTACTTC.

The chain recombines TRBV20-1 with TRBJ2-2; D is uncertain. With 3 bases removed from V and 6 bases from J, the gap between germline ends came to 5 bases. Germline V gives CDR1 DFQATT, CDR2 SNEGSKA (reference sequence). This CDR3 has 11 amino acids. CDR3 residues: CSARSPGELFF. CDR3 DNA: TGCAGTGCTAGGTCTCCCGGGGAGCTGTTTTTT.

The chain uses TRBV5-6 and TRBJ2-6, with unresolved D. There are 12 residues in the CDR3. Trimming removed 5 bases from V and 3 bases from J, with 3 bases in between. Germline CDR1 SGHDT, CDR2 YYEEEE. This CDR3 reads CASSIGANVLTF. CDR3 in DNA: TGTGCCAGCAGTATTGGGGCCAACGTCCTGACTTTC.

The CDR3 DNA sequence: TGTGCCAGCAGCGTGACAGGGCCGGAGACCCAGTACTTC. The encoded protein is CASSVTGPETQYF. The V gene is TRBV7-2, the J gene TRBJ2-5; 7 bases fit TRBD1. The trim removed 5 bases at V and 5 bases at J, leaving 5 bases unmatched. Germline V lookup: CDR1 SGHTA, CDR2 FQGNSA. This CDR3 contains 13 residues.

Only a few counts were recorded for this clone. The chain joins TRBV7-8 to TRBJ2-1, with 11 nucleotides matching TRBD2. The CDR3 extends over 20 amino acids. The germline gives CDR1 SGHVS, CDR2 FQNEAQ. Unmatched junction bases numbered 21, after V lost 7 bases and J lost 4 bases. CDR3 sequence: CASTPGAQASGRKGYNEQFF. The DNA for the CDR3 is TGTGCCAGCACTCCCGGGGCCCAGGCTAGCGGGAGGAAGGGTTACAATGAGCAGTTCTTC.

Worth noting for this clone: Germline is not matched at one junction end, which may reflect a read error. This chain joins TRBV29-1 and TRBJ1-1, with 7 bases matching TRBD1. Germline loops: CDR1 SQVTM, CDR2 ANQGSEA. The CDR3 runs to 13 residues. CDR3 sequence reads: CSVEEGAGTEAFF. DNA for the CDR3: TGCAGCGTCGAAGAGGGGGCTGGGACTGAAGCTTTCTTT.

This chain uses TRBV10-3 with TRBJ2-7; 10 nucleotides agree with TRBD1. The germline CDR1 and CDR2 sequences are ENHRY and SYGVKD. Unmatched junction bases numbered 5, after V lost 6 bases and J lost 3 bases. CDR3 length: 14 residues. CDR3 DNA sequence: TGTGCCATCAGGACCGGGACAGGGGACTACGAGCAGTACTTC. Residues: CAIRTGTGDYEQYF.

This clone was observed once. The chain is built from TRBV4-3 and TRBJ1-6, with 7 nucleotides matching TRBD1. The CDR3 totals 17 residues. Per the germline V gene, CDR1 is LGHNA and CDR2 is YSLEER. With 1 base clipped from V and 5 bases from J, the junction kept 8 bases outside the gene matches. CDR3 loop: CASSQGPRGPNNSPLHF. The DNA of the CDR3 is TGCGCCAGCAGCCAAGGACCGAGGGGGCCGAATAATTCACCCCTCCACTTT.

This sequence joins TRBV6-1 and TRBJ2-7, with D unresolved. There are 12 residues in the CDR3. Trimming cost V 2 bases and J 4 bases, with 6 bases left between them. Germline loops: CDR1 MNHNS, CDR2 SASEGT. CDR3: CASSESGYEQYF. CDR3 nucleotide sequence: TGTGCCAGCAGTGAATCGGGTTACGAGCAGTACTTC.

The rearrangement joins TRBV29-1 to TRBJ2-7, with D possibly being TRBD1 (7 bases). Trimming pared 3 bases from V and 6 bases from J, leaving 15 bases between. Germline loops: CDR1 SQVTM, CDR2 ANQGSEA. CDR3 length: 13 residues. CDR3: CSVDKRQGGEQYF. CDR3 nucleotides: TGCAGCGTTGACAAAAGGCAGGGGGGCGAGCAGTACTTC.

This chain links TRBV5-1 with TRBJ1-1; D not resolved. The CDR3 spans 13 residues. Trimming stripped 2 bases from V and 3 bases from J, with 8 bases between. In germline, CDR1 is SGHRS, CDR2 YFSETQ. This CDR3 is CASSFFGDTEAFF. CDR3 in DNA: TGCGCCAGCAGCTTCTTCGGGGACACTGAAGCTTTCTTT.

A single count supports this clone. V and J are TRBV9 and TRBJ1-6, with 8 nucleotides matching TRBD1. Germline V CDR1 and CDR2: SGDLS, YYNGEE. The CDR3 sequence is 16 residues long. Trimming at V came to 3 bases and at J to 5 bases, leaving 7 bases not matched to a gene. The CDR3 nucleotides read TGTGCCAGCAGCGCGACCCAGGGGGCCAATAATTCACCCCTCCACTTT. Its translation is CASSATQGANNSPLHF.

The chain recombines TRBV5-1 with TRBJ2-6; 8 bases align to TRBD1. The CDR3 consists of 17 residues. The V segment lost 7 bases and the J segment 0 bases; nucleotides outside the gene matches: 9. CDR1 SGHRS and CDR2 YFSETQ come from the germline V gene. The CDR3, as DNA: TGCGCCAGCGGTCTCGGGACAGGCCTCTCTGGGGCCAACGTCCTGACTTTC. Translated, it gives CASGLGTGLSGANVLTF.

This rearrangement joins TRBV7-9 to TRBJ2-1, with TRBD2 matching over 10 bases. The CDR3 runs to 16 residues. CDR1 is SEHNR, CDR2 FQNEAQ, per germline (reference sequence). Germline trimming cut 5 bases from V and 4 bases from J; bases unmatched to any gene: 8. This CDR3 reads CASSALTSGEYNEQFF. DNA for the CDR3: TGTGCCAGCAGCGCTCTAACTAGCGGGGAATACAATGAGCAGTTCTTC.

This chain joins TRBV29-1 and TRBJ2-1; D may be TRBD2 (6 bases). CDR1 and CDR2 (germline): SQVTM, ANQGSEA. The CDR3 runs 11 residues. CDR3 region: CRAARGNEQFF. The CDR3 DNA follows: TGCAGGGCTGCCCGGGGGAATGAGCAGTTCTTC.

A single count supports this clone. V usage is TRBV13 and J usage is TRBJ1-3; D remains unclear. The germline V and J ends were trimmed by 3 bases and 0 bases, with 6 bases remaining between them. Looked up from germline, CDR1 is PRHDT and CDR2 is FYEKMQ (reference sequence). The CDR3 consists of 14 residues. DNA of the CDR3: TGTGCCAGCAGCTTTCGGAGCTCTGGAAACACCATATATTTT. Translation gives CASSFRSSGNTIYF.

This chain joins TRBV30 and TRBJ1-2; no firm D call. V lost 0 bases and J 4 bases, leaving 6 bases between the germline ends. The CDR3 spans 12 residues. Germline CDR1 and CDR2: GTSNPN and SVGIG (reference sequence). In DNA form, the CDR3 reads TGTGCCTGGAGTGTCCTAATCTATGGCTACACCTTC. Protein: CAWSVLIYGYTF.

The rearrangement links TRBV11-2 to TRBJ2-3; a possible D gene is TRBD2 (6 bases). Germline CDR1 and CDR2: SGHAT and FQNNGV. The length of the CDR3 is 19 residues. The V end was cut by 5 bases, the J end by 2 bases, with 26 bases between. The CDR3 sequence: CASSPWRVPGLSVTDTQYF. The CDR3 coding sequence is TGTGCCAGCAGCCCTTGGCGGGTACCGGGACTTAGCGTCACAGATACGCAGTATTTT. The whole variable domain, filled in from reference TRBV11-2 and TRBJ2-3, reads EAGVAQSPRYKIIEKRQSVAFWCNPISGHATLYWYQQILGQGPKLLIQFQNNGVVDDSQLPKDRFSAERLKGVDSTLKIQPAKLEDSAVYLCASSPWRVPGLSVTDTQYFGPGTRLTVL.

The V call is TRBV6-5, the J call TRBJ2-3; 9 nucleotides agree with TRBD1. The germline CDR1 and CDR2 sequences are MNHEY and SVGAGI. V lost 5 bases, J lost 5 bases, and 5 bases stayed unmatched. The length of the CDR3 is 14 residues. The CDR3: CASSQTGGGDTQYF. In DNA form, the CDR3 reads TGTGCCAGCAGTCAGACAGGGGGAGGAGATACGCAGTATTTT.

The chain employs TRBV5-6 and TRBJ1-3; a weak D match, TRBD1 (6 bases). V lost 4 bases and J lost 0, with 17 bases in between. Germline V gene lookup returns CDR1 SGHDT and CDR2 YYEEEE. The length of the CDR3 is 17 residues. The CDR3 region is CASSHGVTGHSGNTIYF. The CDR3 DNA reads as TGTGCCAGCAGCCACGGAGTAACAGGGCACTCTGGAAACACCATATATTTT.

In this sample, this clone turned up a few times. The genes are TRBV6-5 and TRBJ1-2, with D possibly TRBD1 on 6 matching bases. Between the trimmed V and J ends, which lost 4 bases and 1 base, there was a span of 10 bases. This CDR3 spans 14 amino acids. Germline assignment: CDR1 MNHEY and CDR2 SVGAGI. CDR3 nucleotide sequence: TGTGCCAGCAGTTCTCTAGGGGGTAACTATGGCTACACCTTC. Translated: CASSSLGGNYGYTF.